This T cell receptor (beta chain) was obtained from a study of T cells in Graves' hyperthyroidism and ophthalmopathy. Across the study: Specimen type is peripheral blood, collected at initial diagnosis prior to any treatment.

Each 10 ml fresh peripheral blood draw supplied the PBMCs. Study outcomes and limitations: The model identified upcoming ophthalmopathy a median 6.5 months ahead of onset.

Amplified regions were TCR beta CDR3 sequences from RNA transcripts. First-round RT-PCR with HTBI primers amplified the TCR CDR3 region. TCRdb re-analysed the multiplex PCR reads in MiXCR, keeping a single row per CDR3 protein. In the table there are 300,000 to 400,000 distinct CDR3 sequences, roughly 13% of which are singletons. This clonotype was observed many times. Its antigen is not known. The CDR3 sequence is 16 residues long. V shed 7 bases and J 0 bases; nucleotides not matched to a gene: 11. Germline loops: CDR1 MNHEY, CDR2 SMNVEV (reference sequence). V gene TRBV27 combines with J gene TRBJ1-1, with 7 bases fitting TRBD1. This TCR was recovered from a woman younger than 30 with Graves' hyperthyroidism. Material for sequencing was blood. CDR3 bases: TGTGCCAGCAACCCGACAGGGCTCGGGATGAACACTGAAGCTTTCTTT. It specifies CASNPTGLGMNTEAFF.